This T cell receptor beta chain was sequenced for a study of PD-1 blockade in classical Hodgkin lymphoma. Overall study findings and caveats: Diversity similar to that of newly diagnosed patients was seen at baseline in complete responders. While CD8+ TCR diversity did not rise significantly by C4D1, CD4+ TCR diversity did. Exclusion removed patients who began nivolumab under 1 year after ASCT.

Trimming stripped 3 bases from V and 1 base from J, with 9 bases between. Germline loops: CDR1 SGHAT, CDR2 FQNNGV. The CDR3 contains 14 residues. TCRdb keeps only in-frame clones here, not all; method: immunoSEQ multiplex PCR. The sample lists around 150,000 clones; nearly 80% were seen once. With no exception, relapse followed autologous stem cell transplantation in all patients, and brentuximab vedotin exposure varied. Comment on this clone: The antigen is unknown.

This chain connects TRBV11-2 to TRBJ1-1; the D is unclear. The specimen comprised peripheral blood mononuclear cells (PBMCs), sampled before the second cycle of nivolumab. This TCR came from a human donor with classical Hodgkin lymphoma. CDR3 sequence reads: CASSLGRTNTEAFF. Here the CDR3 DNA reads TGTGCCAGCAGCTTGGGAAGAACGAACACTGAAGCTTTCTTT. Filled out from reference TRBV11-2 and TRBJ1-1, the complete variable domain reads EAGVAQSPRYKIIEKRQSVAFWCNPISGHATLYWYQQILGQGPKLLIQFQNNGVVDDSQLPKDRFSAERLKGVDSTLKIQPAKLEDSAVYLCASSLGRTNTEAFFGQGTRLTVV.